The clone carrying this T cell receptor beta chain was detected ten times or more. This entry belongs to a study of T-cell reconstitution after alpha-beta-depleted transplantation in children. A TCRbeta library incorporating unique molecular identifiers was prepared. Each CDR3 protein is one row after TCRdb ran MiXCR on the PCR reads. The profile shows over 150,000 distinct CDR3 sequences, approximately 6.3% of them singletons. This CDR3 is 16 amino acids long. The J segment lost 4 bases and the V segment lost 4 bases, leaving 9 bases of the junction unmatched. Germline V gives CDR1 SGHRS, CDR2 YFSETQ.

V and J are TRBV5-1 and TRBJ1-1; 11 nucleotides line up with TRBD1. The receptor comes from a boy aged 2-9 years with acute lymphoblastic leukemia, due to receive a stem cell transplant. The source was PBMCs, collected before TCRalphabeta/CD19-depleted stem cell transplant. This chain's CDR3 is CASSPRTGGPPTEAFF. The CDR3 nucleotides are TGCGCCAGCAGCCCCCGGACAGGGGGCCCACCCACTGAAGCTTTCTTT.